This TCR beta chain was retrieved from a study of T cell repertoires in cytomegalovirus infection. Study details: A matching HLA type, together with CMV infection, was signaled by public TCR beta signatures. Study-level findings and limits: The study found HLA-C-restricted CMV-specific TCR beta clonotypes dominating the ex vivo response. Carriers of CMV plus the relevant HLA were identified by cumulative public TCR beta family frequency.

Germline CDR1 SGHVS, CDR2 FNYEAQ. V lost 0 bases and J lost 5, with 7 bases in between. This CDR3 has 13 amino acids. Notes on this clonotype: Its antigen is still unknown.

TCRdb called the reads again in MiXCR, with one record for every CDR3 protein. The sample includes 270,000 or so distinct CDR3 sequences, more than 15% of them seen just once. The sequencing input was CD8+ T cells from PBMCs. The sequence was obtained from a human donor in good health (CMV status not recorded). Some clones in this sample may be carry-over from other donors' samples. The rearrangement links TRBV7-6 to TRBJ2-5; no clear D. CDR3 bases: TGTGCCAGCAGCTTAGCTATTGGGGAGACCCAGTACTTC. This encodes CASSLAIGETQYF.